Listed here are 9 T cell receptor beta chains from one sample, sequenced in a study of T cells in women clearing cervical HPV infection. TCRdb's table, derived via immunoSEQ multiplex PCR, lists solely in-frame clones and lacks some. This listing includes approximately 44,000 clones. What was sequenced was blood buffy coat. Every receptor here comes from a woman between 18 and 69 years old with a cervical HPV16 infection that either progressed to CIN3+ or cleared (not recorded which).

In the case of this clone: The read halts 3 residues ahead of the CDR3 end, with the missing end drawn from the germline J gene. This chain joins TRBV28 and TRBJ1-6; no firm D call. Germline loops: CDR1 MDHEN, CDR2 SYDVKM. The CDR3 is 12 amino acids. The V gene lost 6 bases and the J gene lost 8 bases, with 8 bases spanning the gap. Here the CDR3 reads CASSTTDSPLHF. The covered CDR3 bases are TGTGCCAGCAGCACGACTGATTCACCC.

About this clone itself: The read finishes 3 residues shy of the CDR3 end, and the germline J gene is used to complete it. The rearrangement joins TRBV19 to TRBJ1-4, with TRBD1 identical over 7 bases. The CDR3 has 14 amino acids. Germline loops: CDR1 LNHDA, CDR2 SQIVND (reference sequence). The CDR3 spells CASSSGTADSPLFF. The part of the CDR3 DNA that was read is TGTGCCAGTAGCTCCGGGACAGCGGATTCACCA. The whole variable domain, filled in from reference TRBV19 and TRBJ1-4, reads DGGITQSPKYLFRKEGQNVTLSCEQNLNHDAMYWYRQDPGQGLRLIYYSQIVNDFQKGDIAEGYSVSREKKESFPLTVTSAQKNPTAFYLCASSSGTADSPLFFGSGTQLSVL.

A word on this clone: The read halts 3 residues ahead of the CDR3 end, with the missing end drawn from the germline J gene. The gene calls are TRBV10-2 and TRBJ2-7; D is unresolved. CDR1 is WSHSY and CDR2 is SAAADI in the germline V gene. V lost 6 bases to trimming and J lost 3 bases, with 9 bases between them. This CDR3 is built from 12 residues. The part of the CDR3 DNA that was read is TGCGCCAGCAGCCTTGTCCTCTACGAG. Its translation is CASSLVLYE. The whole CDR3 region reads CASSLVLYEQYF.

Comments on this clone: The read terminates 3 residues before the CDR3 end, so the remaining end is supplied by the germline J gene. The chain combines TRBV5-5 with TRBJ2-7; TRBD1 matches at 9 bases. J gave up 2 bases and V 2 bases, and 5 bases lay outside the gene matches. CDR3 length equals 15 residues. CDR1 and CDR2 from the germline V gene are SGHKS and YYEKEE (reference sequence). The sequenced CDR3 bases are TGTGCCAGCAGCTTCTCGGGACAGGGTCCCTACGAG. It codes for CASSFSGQGPYE. The full CDR3 reads CASSFSGQGPYEQYF.

About this clone itself: The read halts 3 residues ahead of the CDR3 end, with the missing end drawn from the germline J gene. The rearrangement links TRBV18 to TRBJ2-5; 7 bases match TRBD2. V shed 4 bases and J 3 bases; nucleotides not matched to a gene: 5. The CDR3 has 14 residues. Germline V gives CDR1 KGHSH, CDR2 LQKENI. CDR3 sequence: CASSLGTTKETQYF. The sequenced CDR3 bases are TGTGCCAGCTCACTCGGGACTACCAAAGAGACC.

For this clone: The read stops 3 residues short of the end of the CDR3; the missing end is completed from the germline J gene. The chain carries TRBV6-2 or TRBV6-3 and TRBJ2-1; 7 nucleotides match TRBD2. With V trimmed by 6 bases and J by 7 bases, 3 bases remained unmatched. Germline assignment: CDR1 MNHEY and CDR2 SVGEGT. CDR3 length: 12 residues. The part of the CDR3 DNA that was read is TGTGCCAGCAGCCTGGGGGGGAATGAG. This gives the protein CASSLGGNE. The full CDR3 reads CASSLGGNEQFF.

On this clone itself: From the germline J gene comes the end of the CDR3, since the read stops 3 residues before it. The rearrangement joins TRBV7-9 to TRBJ1-2; 9 bases fit TRBD1. There are 14 residues in the CDR3. Germline V lookup: CDR1 SEHNR, CDR2 FQNEAQ (reference sequence). This chain's CDR3 is CSGSRNRGRKGYTF. The sequenced CDR3 bases are TGTTCCGGCAGCCGCAACAGGGGGCGCAAAGGC.

A word on this clone: The CDR3 end is not reached by the read, which stops 3 residues before it; the germline J gene fills it in. V and J are TRBV12-3 or TRBV12-4 and TRBJ1-6; 8 bases align to TRBD1. The V gene end was trimmed by 5 bases and the J gene end by 5 bases; junction bases not matched to a gene: 5. This CDR3 has 15 residues. The sequenced CDR3 bases are TGTGCCAGCAGTCCCCGGGACAGGAATAATTCACCC. Its protein is CASSPRDRNNSP. The complete CDR3 reads CASSPRDRNNSPLHF.

Note on this clone: The read falls 3 residues short of the CDR3 end, and the missing part is taken from the germline J gene. This chain joins TRBV5-1 and TRBJ2-3; D is undetermined. V was pared by 1 base and J by 2 bases, with 11 bases between. Germline V gives CDR1 SGHRS, CDR2 YFSETQ. The CDR3 spans 15 residues. CDR3 protein: CASSLLVGSTDTQYF. Partial CDR3 DNA: TGCGCCAGCAGCTTGTTAGTTGGTTCCACAGATACG.